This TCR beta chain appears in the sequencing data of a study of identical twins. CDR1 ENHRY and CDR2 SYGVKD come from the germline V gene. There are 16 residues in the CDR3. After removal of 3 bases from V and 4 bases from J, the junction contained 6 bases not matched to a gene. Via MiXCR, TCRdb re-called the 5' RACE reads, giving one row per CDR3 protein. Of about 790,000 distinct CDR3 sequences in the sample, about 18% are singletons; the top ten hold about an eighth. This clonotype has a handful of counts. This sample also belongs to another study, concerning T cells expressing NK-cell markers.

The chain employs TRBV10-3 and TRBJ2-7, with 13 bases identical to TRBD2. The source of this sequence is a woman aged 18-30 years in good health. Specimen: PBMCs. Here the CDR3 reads CAISDPTSGRLYEQYF. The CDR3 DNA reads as TGTGCCATCAGTGACCCGACTAGCGGGAGGTTGTACGAGCAGTACTTC.